This T cell receptor (beta chain) was recovered during a study of T cell changes during pregnancy in multiple sclerosis. The repertoire was sequenced with immunoSEQ multiplex PCR; TCRdb's copy has only in-frame clones and lacks some. The sample gives tens of thousands of clones, around 92% of which show up once; about 2.7% is in the top ten. CDR1 and CDR2 from the germline V gene are SNHLY and FYNNEI. The V gene end was trimmed by 4 bases and the J gene end by 2 bases; junction bases not matched to a gene: 5. This CDR3 spans 16 amino acids. Material: peripheral blood, obtained in the second trimester of pregnancy. The chain employs TRBV2 and TRBJ2-3, with 11 nucleotides matching TRBD2. The TCR comes from a female donor in good health, enrolled as a control in a pregnancy study. In DNA, the CDR3 is TGTGCCAGCAGTGGGACTAGCGGGCGCTCCACAGATACGCAGTATTTT. This translates into CASSGTSGRSTDTQYF.